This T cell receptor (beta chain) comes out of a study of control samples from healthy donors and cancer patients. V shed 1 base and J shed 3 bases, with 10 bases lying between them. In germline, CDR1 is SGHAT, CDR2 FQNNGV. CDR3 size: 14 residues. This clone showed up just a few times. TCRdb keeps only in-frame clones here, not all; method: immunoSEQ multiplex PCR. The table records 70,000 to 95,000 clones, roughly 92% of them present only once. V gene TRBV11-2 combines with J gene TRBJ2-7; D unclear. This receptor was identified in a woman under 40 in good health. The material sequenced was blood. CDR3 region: CASSLALTDYEQYF. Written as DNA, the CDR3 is TGTGCCAGCAGCTTAGCCCTAACGGACTACGAGCAGTACTTC.